These 24 T cell receptor beta chains share one sample of origin, sequenced in a study of T cells in narcolepsy. Libraries were prepared by immunoSEQ multiplex PCR; TCRdb keeps only in-frame clonotypes and omits some of them. This table holds almost 25,000 clones, roughly 62% found once. The sequenced sample was memory (CD45RA-) CD4+ T cells from blood. These receptors were obtained from a human donor in good health.

J is TRBJ1-2 and V is TRBV5-6; 7 nucleotides line up with TRBD1. The germline V gene has CDR1 SGHDT and CDR2 YYEEEE. Trimming took 4 bases from V and 10 from J; bases not matched to a gene: 7. The CDR3 is 12 residues long. CDR3 sequence (DNA): TGTGCCAGCAGCCCGGGACAGCCCGACTACACCTTC. Translated, it gives CASSPGQPDYTF.

The chain is built from TRBV18 and TRBJ2-5, with TRBD2 identical over 7 bases. The V and J ends lost 2 bases and 4 bases, in that order; junction bases with no gene match: 16. This CDR3 region has 18 residues. Germline CDR1 reads KGHSH; CDR2 reads LQKENI. The CDR3 nucleotides are TGTGCCAGCTCACCAAGGTTCCGCGTCTCGGGGGAGGGAGAGACCCAGTACTTC. Its protein is CASSPRFRVSGEGETQYF.

The chain carries TRBV19 and TRBJ1-1; D gene uncertain. This CDR3 comprises 12 residues. Germline CDR1 LNHDA, CDR2 SQIVND (reference sequence). V was trimmed by 3 bases and J by 8 bases, leaving 10 bases between them. The CDR3 DNA sequence: TGTGCCAGTAGTATTTCGGCGGGGGAAGCTTTCTTT. The encoded protein is CASSISAGEAFF.

This chain joins TRBV30 and TRBJ2-2, with 7 positions matching TRBD2. This CDR3 has 14 amino acids. CDR1 is GTSNPN and CDR2 is SVGIG in the germline V gene (reference sequence). V was pared by 7 bases and J by 7 bases, with 12 bases of the junction left unmatched. DNA for the CDR3: TGTGCCTTGATCATGGCGGGAGAGAACGGGGAGCTGTTTTTT. It specifies CALIMAGENGELFF.

The chain uses TRBV7-2 and TRBJ1-2, with D hard to call. V lost 5 bases and J lost 0, with 13 bases in between. Germline CDR1 reads SGHTA; CDR2 reads FQGNSA. This CDR3 is built from 15 residues. In nucleotides, the CDR3 is TGTGCCAGCAGCCTCCCGCCAGGAGCTAACTATGGCTACACCTTC. This sequence encodes CASSLPPGANYGYTF.

In DNA, the CDR3 is TGTGCCAGCAGCTTAAAGGGCTTCACTAGCGGGGGGTACTCCTACAATGAGCAGTTCTTC. Translation gives CASSLKGFTSGGYSYNEQFF. The rearrangement joins TRBV7-8 to TRBJ2-1, with TRBD2 matching 12 bases. The CDR3 has 20 amino acids. Per the germline V gene, CDR1 is SGHVS and CDR2 is FQNEAQ. Trimming at V came to 2 bases and at J to 0 bases, leaving 11 bases not matched to a gene.

This clone was found a few times. The J gene is TRBJ2-5, the V gene TRBV5-6, with D possibly TRBD2 on 5 matching bases. Trimming removed 5 bases at V and 5 bases at J, with 22 bases between. Germline CDR1 reads SGHDT; CDR2 reads YYEEEE. This CDR3 has 16 amino acids. The CDR3 sequence: CASSFSTSAGGETQYF. CDR3 sequence (DNA): TGTGCCAGCAGTTTCTCCACCTCGGCGGGCGGGGAGACCCAGTACTTC.

This clone showed up just a few times. This chain joins TRBV2 and TRBJ2-6; no reliable D call. The CDR3 sequence is 16 residues long. Germline values: CDR1 SNHLY, CDR2 FYNNEI. Trimming left V 6 bases short and J 2 bases short, with 14 bases between. This CDR3 reads CASSGRRETGANVLTF. DNA for the CDR3: TGTGCCAGCAGCGGTCGACGAGAGACTGGGGCCAACGTCCTGACTTTC.

The J gene is TRBJ1-2, the V gene TRBV29-1; 7 nucleotides agree with TRBD1. The V and J ends lost 7 bases and 6 bases, in that order; junction bases with no gene match: 14. CDR1 and CDR2 from the germline V gene are SQVTM and ANQGSEA. The CDR3 totals 14 residues. The CDR3 here is CSALTGSFGDGYTF. DNA for the CDR3: TGCAGCGCCCTGACAGGGAGCTTCGGAGATGGCTACACCTTC.

The rearrangement links TRBV7-3 to TRBJ2-7; the D is unclear. V lost 2 bases, J lost 2 bases, and 13 bases lay in between. The CDR3 covers 15 residues. Germline V gene lookup returns CDR1 SGHTA and CDR2 FQGTGA. In DNA form, the CDR3 reads TGTGCCAGCAGCTTAGGGTCATCAAAGGCCTACGAGCAGTACTTC. Its protein product is CASSLGSSKAYEQYF.

The chain employs TRBV27 and TRBJ2-5; TRBD1 matches 9 bases. V dropped 3 bases and J dropped 4; count of bases not matched to a gene: 6. This CDR3 is built from 15 residues. From germline, CDR1 is MNHEY and CDR2 SMNVEV (reference sequence). The CDR3 is CASSLGTGFAETQYF. CDR3 DNA sequence: TGTGCCAGCAGTTTGGGGACAGGGTTCGCAGAGACCCAGTACTTC.

V is TRBV30 and J is TRBJ2-5, with D tentatively TRBD1 (6 bases). This CDR3 comprises 14 residues. The germline V gene encodes CDR1 GTSNPN and CDR2 SVGIG (reference sequence). V gave up 0 bases and J gave up 9 bases, with 17 bases separating them. As DNA, the CDR3 is TGTGCCTGGAGTGTTACACGGGGACAAGGGTCCCAGTACTTC. It is translated as CAWSVTRGQGSQYF.

V and J are TRBV6-1 and TRBJ2-3; either TRBD1 or TRBD2 may supply D (6 bases each). Trimming pared 8 bases from V and 1 base from J, leaving 16 bases between. Germline assignment: CDR1 MNHNS and CDR2 SASEGT. The CDR3 sequence is 15 residues long. The CDR3: CASLQKGGGTDTQYF. CDR3 in DNA: TGTGCCAGCCTTCAAAAGGGGGGTGGCACAGATACGCAGTATTTT.

This clone was observed a single time. V and J are TRBV5-1 and TRBJ2-1; D might be TRBD1 or TRBD2, each matching 6 bases. Germline assignment: CDR1 SGHRS and CDR2 YFSETQ. V lost 7 bases to trimming and J lost 3 bases, with 17 bases between them. The CDR3 extends over 15 amino acids. In DNA form, the CDR3 reads TGCGCCAGCCAAGCCCCGGGGGCGGGCTACAATGAGCAGTTCTTC. It specifies CASQAPGAGYNEQFF.

The chain carries TRBV19 and TRBJ2-3; D remains ambiguous. This CDR3 is 12 amino acids long. Germline CDR1 reads LNHDA; CDR2 reads SQIVND (reference sequence). V lost 3 bases, J lost 8 bases, and 9 bases lay in between. The CDR3 loop is CASSIDSVTQYF. In DNA form, the CDR3 reads TGTGCCAGTAGTATTGATTCGGTTACGCAGTATTTT. Full variable domain (missing parts from reference TRBV19 and TRBJ2-3): DGGITQSPKYLFRKEGQNVTLSCEQNLNHDAMYWYRQDPGQGLRLIYYSQIVNDFQKGDIAEGYSVSREKKESFPLTVTSAQKNPTAFYLCASSIDSVTQYFGPGTRLTVL.

The chain uses TRBV9 and TRBJ2-3, with 8 bases that match TRBD2. Losses at the gene ends were 3 bases for V and 2 bases for J; bases not matched to a gene: 8. The length of the CDR3 is 16 residues. CDR1 SGDLS and CDR2 YYNGEE come from the germline V gene. CDR3 sequence reads: CASSGISGAPTDTQYF. CDR3 DNA: TGTGCCAGCAGCGGAATTAGCGGGGCCCCCACAGATACGCAGTATTTT.

The chain links TRBV5-1 to TRBJ2-1, with 7 positions matching TRBD1. There are 15 residues in the CDR3. Per the germline V gene, CDR1 is SGHRS and CDR2 is YFSETQ. Trimming cost V 0 bases and J 5 bases; bases outside gene matches: 5. The CDR3 protein is CASSLVGQNNNEQFF. CDR3 nucleotides: TGCGCCAGCAGCTTGGTGGGACAGAATAACAATGAGCAGTTCTTC.

The chain joins TRBV5-1 to TRBJ1-3; 11 bases are shared with TRBD1. J lost 7 bases, V lost 0 bases, and 9 bases had no gene match. The V gene's germline CDR1 is SGHRS and CDR2 YFSETQ. There are 17 residues in the CDR3. DNA of the CDR3: TGCGCCAGCAGCTTGGCTCCACCGGGACAGGGGGTGAACACCATATATTTT. It encodes CASSLAPPGQGVNTIYF.

The chain recombines TRBV28 with TRBJ2-7, with unresolved D. The CDR3 sequence is 13 residues long. The V and J ends lost 5 bases and 2 bases respectively, with 10 bases between them. From germline, CDR1 is MDHEN and CDR2 SYDVKM. CDR3 residues: CASSLDGPYEQYF. The CDR3 DNA reads TGTGCCAGCAGTCTGGACGGGCCCTACGAGCAGTACTTC.

The J gene is TRBJ2-4, the V gene TRBV5-1; D remains unclear. Trimming left V 0 bases short and J 0 bases short, with 7 bases between. This CDR3 is built from 15 residues. The germline gives CDR1 SGHRS, CDR2 YFSETQ. In DNA form, the CDR3 reads TGCGCCAGCAGCTTGGGCCGGGCAGCCAAAAACATTCAGTACTTC. This encodes CASSLGRAAKNIQYF.

The CDR3 reads CASSQVDPGGGTDTQYF. CDR3 DNA sequence: TGTGCCAGCAGCCAAGTGGATCCGGGGGGAGGCACAGATACGCAGTATTTT. This sequence joins TRBV4-2 and TRBJ2-3; 7 bases map to TRBD2. The CDR3 is made up of 17 amino acids. The junction had 8 bases not matched to a gene; V was cut back by 1 base and J by 1 base. The germline V gene has CDR1 LGHNA and CDR2 YNFKEQ.

This CDR3 reads CASRDPPHGYTF. CDR3 sequence (DNA): TGTGCCAGCAGGGACCCGCCTCATGGCTACACCTTC. The chain uses TRBV27 and TRBJ1-2; D call uncertain. The germline V gene encodes CDR1 MNHEY and CDR2 SMNVEV (reference sequence). Trimming removed 6 bases at V and 6 bases at J, with 11 bases between. The CDR3 is made up of 12 amino acids.

The V call is TRBV10-3, the J call TRBJ2-1; unclear D gene. The CDR3 covers 15 residues. In germline, CDR1 is ENHRY, CDR2 SYGVKD. Trimming cost V 3 bases and J 0 bases, with 9 bases left between them. The CDR3 is CAISDARSSYNEQFF. The CDR3 nucleotides read TGTGCCATCAGTGACGCTCGGTCCTCCTACAATGAGCAGTTCTTC.

The chain combines TRBV6-5 with TRBJ1-1; 7 nucleotides agree with TRBD1. The CDR3 consists of 13 residues. CDR1 and CDR2 from the germline V gene are MNHEY and SVGAGI. V shed 6 bases and J 7 bases; nucleotides not matched to a gene: 8. CDR3 bases: TGTGCCAGCAGCTCCCGGCAGGGGGGTGAAGCTTTCTTT. Protein product: CASSSRQGGEAFF.